The 21 T cell receptor beta chains presented below share a single source sample, sequenced in a study of breast tumors, draining lymph nodes, adjacent tissues. TCRdb reprocessed the multiplex PCR reads via MiXCR and lists one record per CDR3 protein. The sample holds about 180,000 distinct CDR3 sequences, approximately 30% seen once. Samples came from axillary lymph nodes draining the breast cancer. The sequencing sample was made of axillary lymph node tissue. The receptors here all came from a female donor with breast cancer. Some clones in this sample may be carry-over from other donors' samples.

This clonotype showed up many times. V gene TRBV7-9 combines with J gene TRBJ2-5; 14 nucleotides line up with TRBD2. CDR1 is SEHNR, CDR2 FQNEAQ, per germline (reference sequence). The CDR3 runs 15 residues. J lost 5 bases, V lost 5 bases, and 4 bases had no gene match. The chain's CDR3 is CASSTGLAGEETQYF. The CDR3 DNA reads as TGTGCCAGCAGCACGGGACTAGCGGGAGAGGAGACCCAGTACTTC.

Details on this clonotype: This could be a read error, since a much larger clone is one nucleotide away. This chain links TRBV7-6 with TRBJ1-2, with D unresolved. CDR1 is SGHVS and CDR2 is FNYEAQ in the germline V gene. This CDR3 has 15 residues. CDR3 sequence reads: CASSLDSGTNYGYPF. DNA for the CDR3: TGTGCCAGCAGCTTAGATTCAGGAACTAACTATGGCTACCCCTTC.

A note on this clonotype: The junction departs from the called germline gene at one end, perhaps through a read error. The chain uses TRBV9 and TRBJ2-5, with 12 bases that match TRBD1. This CDR3 comprises 15 residues. Per the germline V gene, CDR1 is SGDLS and CDR2 is YYNGEE. CDR3 in DNA: TGTGCCAGCAGCCCGGGACAGGGGGCTGGAGAGACCCAGTGCTTC. Its protein product is CASSPGQGAGETQCF.

In its sample, this clonotype was seen many times. The gene calls are TRBV6-6 and TRBJ2-3; possible D gene TRBD2, 7 bases. Germline CDR1 MNHNY, CDR2 SVGAGI (reference sequence). This CDR3 comprises 16 residues. The V and J ends lost 0 bases and 6 bases respectively, with 16 bases between them. This CDR3 reads CASSYSTAGAGDTQYF. The CDR3 DNA sequence: TGTGCCAGCAGTTACTCGACGGCGGGGGCGGGGGATACGCAGTATTTT.

Ten or more counts support this clonotype. J is TRBJ2-2 and V is TRBV20-1, with D unclear. The germline V gene encodes CDR1 DFQATT and CDR2 SNEGSKA (reference sequence). The CDR3 sequence is 17 residues long. V was pared by 2 bases and J by 1 base, with 17 bases between. The CDR3 DNA follows: TGCAGTGCTAGACCCCCGGGCGCAGTCGGGAACACCGGGGAGCTGTTTTTT. Translated, it gives CSARPPGAVGNTGELFF.

A single count supports this clonotype. The chain joins TRBV25-1 to TRBJ1-4; tentative D call: TRBD1 (5 bases). Germline assignment: CDR1 MGHDK and CDR2 SYGVNS. There are 17 residues in the CDR3. The germline V and J ends were trimmed by 2 bases and 0 bases, with 13 bases remaining between them. The CDR3 DNA reads TGTGCCAGCAGTGAACAGGGAACCTTTCCAACTAATGAAAAACTGTTTTTT. Its translation: CASSEQGTFPTNEKLFF.

This clonotype was found many times. The V and J genes are TRBV6-6 and TRBJ2-7, with a tentative D call TRBD2 (6 bases). CDR3 length: 14 residues. Per the germline V gene, CDR1 is MNHNY and CDR2 is SVGAGI (reference sequence). V lost 4 bases to trimming and J lost 0 bases, with 10 bases between them. The CDR3 nucleotides read TGTGCCAGCAGTTCCCGGGGGACCTCCTACGAGCAGTACTTC. This gives the protein CASSSRGTSYEQYF.

On this clonotype: A much larger clone differs from this one at a single base, so this may be a read error. The gene calls are TRBV9 and TRBJ2-1, with D tentatively TRBD2 (5 bases). V lost 4 bases and J 5 bases, leaving 19 bases between the germline ends. Germline V gives CDR1 SGDLS, CDR2 YYNGEE. The CDR3 spans 16 residues. The CDR3 spells CASSPPRQRVDNEQFF. In DNA, the CDR3 is TGTGCCAGCAGCCCCCCGAGGCAGAGGGTCGACAATGAGCAGTTCTTC.

The table lists this clonotype with many counts. This chain connects TRBV7-6 to TRBJ2-2; 8 bases align to TRBD1. Germline-derived CDR1 and CDR2 are SGHVS and FNYEAQ. With 2 bases clipped from V and 3 bases from J, the junction kept 2 bases outside the gene matches. CDR3 length equals 15 residues. The CDR3 protein is CASSLRTGHTGELFF. The CDR3 DNA reads as TGTGCCAGCAGCTTACGGACAGGGCACACCGGGGAGCTGTTTTTT.

The sample holds many counts of this clonotype. The genes are TRBV5-8 and TRBJ1-2; TRBD1 matches 9 bases. This CDR3 has 17 residues. The V gene's germline CDR1 is SGHTS and CDR2 YDEGEE. V lost 0 bases, J lost 8 bases, and 14 bases stayed unmatched. The DNA for the CDR3 is TGTGCCAGCAGCTTGGAGTGGGGACAGGGTGATTTCGAGGGCTACACCTTC. This translates into CASSLEWGQGDFEGYTF.

The chain joins TRBV20-1 to TRBJ2-3; TRBD2 agrees at 12 bases. The trim removed 2 bases at V and 4 bases at J, leaving 4 bases unmatched. The CDR3 extends over 15 amino acids. The germline gives CDR1 DFQATT, CDR2 SNEGSKA (reference sequence). The DNA of the CDR3 is TGCAGTGCTAGACCCGCTAGCGGGAGGGCAGATACGCAGTATTTT. Translated, it gives CSARPASGRADTQYF.

Ten or more counts support this clonotype. In nucleotides, the CDR3 is TGTGCCAGCTCACCGGCGCAAGGTTCTGGAAACACCATATATTTT. Translated: CASSPAQGSGNTIYF. This sequence joins TRBV18 and TRBJ1-3, with D hard to call. Trimming took 3 bases from V and 1 from J, leaving 10 bases between them. The V gene's germline CDR1 is KGHSH and CDR2 LQKENI. This CDR3 spans 15 amino acids. The full variable domain, completed using reference TRBV18 and TRBJ1-3, is NAGVMQNPRHLVRRRGQEARLRCSPMKGHSHVYWYRQLPEEGLKFMVYLQKENIIDESGMPKERFSAEFPKEGPSILRIQQVVRGDSAAYFCASSPAQGSGNTIYFGEGSWLTVV.

This clonotype showed up just a few times. The chain links TRBV6-2 or TRBV6-3 to TRBJ2-7; D is possibly TRBD1 (6 bases). Germline loops: CDR1 MNHEY, CDR2 SVGEGT. The length of the CDR3 is 16 residues. Between the trimmed V and J ends, which lost 4 bases and 2 bases, there was a span of 18 bases. DNA for the CDR3: TGTGCCAGCAGTTCTGCTACCTCGAACAGGGCCTACGAGCAGTACTTC. Its translation: CASSSATSNRAYEQYF.

The chain uses TRBV25-1 and TRBJ1-4; 7 nucleotides agree with TRBD1. With 8 bases clipped from V and 8 bases from J, the junction kept 8 bases outside the gene matches. Germline lookup yields CDR1 MGHDK and CDR2 SYGVNS. This CDR3 is built from 13 residues. The CDR3: CASSMTGIEKLFF. CDR3 in DNA: TGTGCCAGCTCTATGACAGGGATCGAAAAACTGTTTTTT.

On this clonotype: The conserved closing phenylalanine or tryptophan is absent in this CDR3, likely reflecting a read error. The chain carries TRBV19 and TRBJ2-1; D perhaps matches TRBD2 (6 bases). Between the trimmed V and J ends, which lost 3 bases and 10 bases, there was a span of 22 bases. Germline V gene sequence: CDR1 LNHDA, CDR2 SQIVND (reference sequence). This CDR3 comprises 16 residues. This chain's CDR3 is CASSIMAGRVAREQFL. In nucleotides, the CDR3 is TGTGCCAGTAGTATTATGGCGGGGAGAGTTGCGAGGGAGCAGTTCCTC.

This clonotype appeared a few times. The genes are TRBV3-1 and TRBJ2-7; 10 bases are shared with TRBD1. The CDR3 consists of 15 residues. V lost 4 bases and J lost 6; bases outside the gene matches: 9. CDR1 is LGHDT, CDR2 YNNKEL, per germline (reference sequence). CDR3: CASSRSDRGLGEQYF. The CDR3 DNA sequence: TGTGCCAGCAGCCGATCCGACAGGGGGCTCGGCGAGCAGTACTTC.

The V call is TRBV12-5, the J call TRBJ2-6, with 14 bases that match TRBD2. Per the germline V gene, CDR1 is LGHNT and CDR2 is FRNRAP. With V trimmed by 10 bases and J by 7 bases, 6 bases remained unmatched. The CDR3 runs 15 residues. The CDR3 region is CATGTSGRGANVLTF. In nucleotides, the CDR3 is TGTGCTACTGGGACTAGCGGGAGAGGCGCCAACGTCCTGACTTTC.

Comment on this clonotype: The conserved phenylalanine or tryptophan normally closing the CDR3 is absent here, so this likely arose from a read error. The limits of the CDR3 on the DNA are not certain, so only TCRdb's listed CDR3 is given. V usage is TRBV29-1 and J usage is TRBJ2-5; the table's D call TRBD1 went unverified against the DNA. The CDR3 adds up to 16 amino acids, both ends counted. In germline, CDR1 is SQVTM, CDR2 ANQGSEA. CDR3 sequence reads: CSVGSTGDNYGYTFGS.

There are many counts of this clonotype. The chain carries TRBV7-9 and TRBJ2-3; D call uncertain. The V gene lost 5 bases and the J gene lost 6 bases, with 9 bases spanning the gap. Looked up from germline, CDR1 is SEHNR and CDR2 is FQNEAQ (reference sequence). The CDR3 is 12 amino acids. The DNA of the CDR3 is TGTGCCAGCAGCCCTCGGTTCGATACGCAGTATTTT. It codes for CASSPRFDTQYF.

This clonotype was recorded at least ten times. The V and J genes are TRBV20-1 and TRBJ2-3; 14 bases are a match to TRBD2. This CDR3 comprises 18 residues. CDR1 DFQATT and CDR2 SNEGSKA come from the germline V gene (reference sequence). The junction had 8 bases not matched to a gene; V was cut back by 1 base and J by 2 bases. The CDR3 region is CSARVGGLAGVATDTQYF. The CDR3 DNA reads as TGCAGTGCTAGAGTAGGGGGACTAGCGGGAGTCGCCACAGATACGCAGTATTTT.

In its sample, this clonotype was seen a few times. A read error may be the cause here, since a much bigger clone is one base away. J is TRBJ2-3 and V is TRBV12-3 or TRBV12-4; 10 bases fit TRBD2. The CDR3 has 15 residues. The ends lost 5 bases at V and 1 base at J; junction bases unmatched: 3. DNA for the CDR3: TGTGCCAGCAGTCACCTAGCGGGGGGCACAGATACGCAGTATTTT. It encodes CASSHLAGGTDTQYF.